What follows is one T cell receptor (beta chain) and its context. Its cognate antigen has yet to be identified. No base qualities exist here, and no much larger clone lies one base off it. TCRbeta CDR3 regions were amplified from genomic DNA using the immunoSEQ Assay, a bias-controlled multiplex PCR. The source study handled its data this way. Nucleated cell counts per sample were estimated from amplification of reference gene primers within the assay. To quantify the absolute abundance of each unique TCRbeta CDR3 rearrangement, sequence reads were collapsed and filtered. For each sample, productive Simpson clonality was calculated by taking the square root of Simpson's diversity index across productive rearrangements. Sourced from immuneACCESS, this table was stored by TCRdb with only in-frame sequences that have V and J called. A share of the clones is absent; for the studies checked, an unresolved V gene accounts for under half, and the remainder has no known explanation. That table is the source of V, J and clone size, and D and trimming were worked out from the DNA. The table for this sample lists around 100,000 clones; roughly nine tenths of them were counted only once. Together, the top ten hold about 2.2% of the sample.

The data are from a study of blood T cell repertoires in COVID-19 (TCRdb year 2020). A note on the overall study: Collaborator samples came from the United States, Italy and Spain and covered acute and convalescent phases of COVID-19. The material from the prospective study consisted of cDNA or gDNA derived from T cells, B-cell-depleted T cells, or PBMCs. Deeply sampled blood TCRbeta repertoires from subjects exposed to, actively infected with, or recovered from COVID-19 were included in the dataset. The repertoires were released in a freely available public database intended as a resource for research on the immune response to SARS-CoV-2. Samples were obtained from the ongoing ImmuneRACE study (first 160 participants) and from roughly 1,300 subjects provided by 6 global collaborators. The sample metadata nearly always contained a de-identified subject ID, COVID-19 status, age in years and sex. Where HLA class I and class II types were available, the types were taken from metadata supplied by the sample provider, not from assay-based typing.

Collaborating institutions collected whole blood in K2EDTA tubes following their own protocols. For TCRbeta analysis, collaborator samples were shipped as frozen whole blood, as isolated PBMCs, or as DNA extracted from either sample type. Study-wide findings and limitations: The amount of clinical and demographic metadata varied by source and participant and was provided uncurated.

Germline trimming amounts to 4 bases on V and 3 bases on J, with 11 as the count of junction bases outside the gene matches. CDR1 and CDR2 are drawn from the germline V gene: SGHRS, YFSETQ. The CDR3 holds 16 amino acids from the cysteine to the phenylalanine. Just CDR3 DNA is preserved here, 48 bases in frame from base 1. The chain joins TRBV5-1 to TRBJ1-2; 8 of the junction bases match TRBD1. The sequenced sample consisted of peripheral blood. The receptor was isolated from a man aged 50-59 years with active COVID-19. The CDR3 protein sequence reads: CASSPADRVFDYGYTF. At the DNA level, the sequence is TGCGCCAGCAGCCCCGCGGACAGGGTATTTGACTATGGCTACACCTTC.